This passage covers 24 T cell receptor beta chains from one sample sequenced in a study of blood T cell repertoires in COVID-19. The repertoire was sequenced with immunoSEQ multiplex PCR; TCRdb's copy has only in-frame clones and lacks some. The sample has some 190,000 clones; around 85% are singletons. The sequencing input was peripheral blood. The receptor source for this set is a human donor with active or convalescent COVID-19. The donor label of this sample is uncertain.

In DNA form, the CDR3 reads TGTGCCAGCTCACCACGGGCTAGCGGGAACAATGAGCAGTTCTTC. This gives the protein CASSPRASGNNEQFF. V and J are TRBV18 and TRBJ2-1; 9 bases map to TRBD2. Germline V lookup: CDR1 KGHSH, CDR2 LQKENI. The CDR3 has 15 residues. V trimming: 1 base; J trimming: 5 bases; junction bases outside the gene matches: 3.

The V and J genes are TRBV7-3 and TRBJ1-1; D might be TRBD1 (5 bases). V was shortened by 2 bases and J by 1 base, with 8 bases between the two germline ends. The germline V gene encodes CDR1 SGHTA and CDR2 FQGTGA. The CDR3 has 14 amino acids. CDR3 in amino acids: CASSLFGGNTEAFF. The CDR3 nucleotides read TGTGCCAGCAGCTTATTCGGGGGGAACACTGAAGCTTTCTTT.

This chain links TRBV29-1 with TRBJ2-1, with 13 bases that match TRBD2. Germline lookup yields CDR1 SQVTM and CDR2 ANQGSEA. Germline trimming cut 6 bases from V and 6 bases from J; bases unmatched to any gene: 8. CDR3 length: 15 amino acids. CDR3 amino acids: CSVVLAGGYFNEQFF. The CDR3, as DNA: TGCAGCGTAGTACTAGCGGGAGGGTATTTCAATGAGCAGTTCTTC.

The genes are TRBV13 and TRBJ2-7; 7 positions match TRBD1. J was trimmed by 6 bases and V by 3 bases; bases with no gene match: 8. This CDR3 region has 14 residues. CDR1 is PRHDT and CDR2 is FYEKMQ in the germline V gene (reference sequence). The CDR3 protein is CASSLGQSMFEQYF. The CDR3 nucleotides are TGTGCCAGCAGCTTGGGACAGTCCATGTTCGAGCAGTACTTC.

This clone appeared once. The J gene is TRBJ2-7, the V gene TRBV14, with 8 bases identical to TRBD1. CDR3 length: 17 residues. From germline, CDR1 is SGHDN and CDR2 FVKESK. J lost 5 bases, V lost 3 bases, and 15 bases had no gene match. DNA for the CDR3: TGTGCCAGCAGCCAGGTTAAGAGACAGGGGCCCTACCACGAGCAGTACTTC. Translating it yields CASSQVKRQGPYHEQYF.

This clone was seen just once. The CDR3 DNA follows: TGTGCCAGCAGCTTGGCCGTTGGCACCCTCTACGAGCAGTACTTC. Translation gives CASSLAVGTLYEQYF. The chain couples TRBV5-4 to TRBJ2-7; D is undetermined. The CDR3 spans 15 residues. Germline CDR1 reads SGHNT; CDR2 reads YYREEE (reference sequence). V dropped 0 bases and J dropped 3 bases, with 13 bases sitting between them. Complete variable domain (other parts from reference TRBV5-4 and TRBJ2-7): ETGVTQSPTHLIKTRGQQVTLRCSSQSGHNTVSWYQQALGQGPQFIFQYYREEENGRGNFPPRFSGLQFPNYSSELNVNALELDDSALYLCASSLAVGTLYEQYFGPGTRLTVT.

The genes are TRBV10-3 and TRBJ2-2; TRBD1 might be the D (5 bases). The CDR3 runs 15 residues. In germline, CDR1 is ENHRY, CDR2 SYGVKD. V lost 7 bases to trimming and J lost 1 base, with 13 bases between them. In nucleotides, the CDR3 is TGTGCCATCACTAACGACAGACAGAACACCGGGGAGCTGTTTTTT. Translation: CAITNDRQNTGELFF.

The chain carries TRBV9 and TRBJ2-3; perhaps TRBD2 as D (7 bases). This CDR3 region has 13 residues. Trimming removed 5 bases at V and 3 bases at J, with 10 bases between. The germline V gene encodes CDR1 SGDLS and CDR2 YYNGEE. The CDR3 sequence: CASRGGGTDTQYF. Written as DNA, the CDR3 is TGTGCCAGCAGGGGAGGGGGTACAGATACGCAGTATTTT.

The chain carries TRBV20-1 and TRBJ1-2; D perhaps matches TRBD1 (6 bases). Germline loops: CDR1 DFQATT, CDR2 SNEGSKA (reference sequence). The V end was cut by 5 bases, the J end by 7 bases, with 11 bases between. The CDR3 totals 11 residues. The CDR3 DNA reads TGCAGTGCTGCTCAGGGGTTTGGCTACACCTTC. Encoded protein: CSAAQGFGYTF.

V is TRBV6-5 and J is TRBJ1-4; D is uncertain. The CDR3 totals 15 residues. In germline, CDR1 is MNHEY, CDR2 SVGAGI. V lost 6 bases and J 0 bases, leaving 11 bases between the germline ends. Written as DNA, the CDR3 is TGTGCCAGCAGGCCCAGGCCCGCAACTAATGAAAAACTGTTTTTT. Amino acids: CASRPRPATNEKLFF.

The chain carries TRBV29-1 and TRBJ2-3; D possibly corresponds to TRBD1 (6 bases). The CDR3 consists of 13 residues. The V gene lost 3 bases and the J gene lost 2 bases, with 9 bases spanning the gap. Germline assignment: CDR1 SQVTM and CDR2 ANQGSEA. The CDR3 protein is CSVEWGHTDTQYF. In DNA form, the CDR3 reads TGCAGCGTTGAGTGGGGACACACAGATACGCAGTATTTT.

Here the CDR3 reads CATKRRESQTNEKLFF. The CDR3 DNA is TGTGCCACCAAGCGGAGGGAAAGTCAGACTAATGAAAAACTGTTTTTT. This rearrangement joins TRBV15 to TRBJ1-4; no firm D call. Trimming removed 7 bases at V and 2 bases at J, with 17 bases between. Germline V gives CDR1 LNHNV, CDR2 YYDKDF (reference sequence). The CDR3 is 16 amino acids.

With respect to this clone: The sample holds other DNA sequences that translate to the same CDR3. The chain uses TRBV7-2 and TRBJ2-5; 10 bases are shared with TRBD2. V shed 4 bases, J shed 5 bases, and the junction held 4 bases outside the gene matches. Germline-derived CDR1 and CDR2 are SGHTA and FQGNSA. The CDR3 totals 14 residues. This CDR3 reads CASSSSGGGETQYF. DNA for the CDR3: TGTGCCAGCAGCTCTAGCGGGGGCGGGGAGACCCAGTACTTC.

The V call is TRBV10-2, the J call TRBJ1-2, with D tentatively TRBD1 (5 bases). The CDR3 is 12 amino acids. V was shortened by 8 bases and J by 4 bases, with 11 bases between the two germline ends. Per germline, CDR1 WSHSY and CDR2 SAAADI. The CDR3 region is CASLTDAYGYTF. The CDR3 DNA reads TGCGCCAGCCTGACAGATGCCTATGGCTACACCTTC.

V gene TRBV3-1 (or the pseudogene TRBV3-2) combines with J gene TRBJ2-4; 9 nucleotides line up with TRBD2. This CDR3 contains 16 residues. V was clipped by 7 bases and J by 0 bases; unmatched bases: 7. From germline, CDR1 is LGHDT and CDR2 YNNKEL (reference sequence). CDR3 in DNA: TGTGCCAGCACCAAGGCGGGGGGGTTAGCCAAAAACATTCAGTACTTC. It yields the protein CASTKAGGLAKNIQYF.

This clone was observed at least ten times. The chain recombines TRBV23-1 with TRBJ1-5; D perhaps matches TRBD1 (6 bases). TRBV23-1 is placed among ORFs of uncertain function. V lost 8 bases to trimming and J lost 2 bases, with 19 bases between them. The CDR3 totals 16 residues. CDR3 coding DNA: TGCGCCAGCGGCCAAATTGCGGGGGCGCGCAATCAGCCCCAGCATTTT. Residues: CASGQIAGARNQPQHF.

The rearrangement joins TRBV2 to TRBJ1-1; 7 bases line up with TRBD1. CDR1 and CDR2 (germline): SNHLY, FYNNEI. The CDR3 is 16 residues long. Trimming at V came to 5 bases and at J to 1 base, leaving 10 bases not matched to a gene. CDR3 nucleotide sequence: TGTGCCAGCAGTCCCTTGACAGGGATTAAGAACACTGAAGCTTTCTTT. It encodes CASSPLTGIKNTEAFF.

This clone was observed a single time. The rearrangement links TRBV6-2 or TRBV6-3 to TRBJ2-7; 8 bases fit TRBD1. Germline CDR1 reads MNHEY; CDR2 reads SVGEGT. The CDR3 contains 14 residues. The J segment lost 6 bases and the V segment lost 0 bases, leaving 4 bases of the junction unmatched. The CDR3 loop reads CASSYSWTGLEQYF. DNA of the CDR3: TGTGCCAGCAGTTACTCATGGACAGGGCTCGAGCAGTACTTC.

The J gene is TRBJ2-7, the V gene TRBV28; TRBD1 matches 7 bases. The trim removed 8 bases at V and 3 bases at J, leaving 4 bases unmatched. The CDR3 contains 12 residues. Germline lookup yields CDR1 MDHEN and CDR2 SYDVKM. The CDR3, as DNA: TGTGCCAGCGCCGGGACAGTCTACGAGCAGTACTTC. Residues: CASAGTVYEQYF.

The chain employs TRBV1 and TRBJ2-7; TRBD2 is the table's D call, not checked against the DNA. TRBV1 is marked as a pseudogene. This CDR3 has 15 residues. The chain's CDR3 is CTSSPPVSGAYEQYF. CDR3 DNA sequence: TGCACCAGCAGCCCCCCCGTGAGCGGGGCCTACGAGCAGTACTTC.

The chain combines TRBV28 with TRBJ2-3, with TRBD2 matching 9 bases. The CDR3 is 16 residues long. In germline, CDR1 is MDHEN, CDR2 SYDVKM. V trimming: 1 base; J trimming: 1 base; junction bases outside the gene matches: 3. CDR3 residues: CASSLYSGSGTDTQYF. The CDR3 region has the DNA TGTGCCAGCAGTTTATATAGCGGGAGTGGCACAGATACGCAGTATTTT.

The J gene is TRBJ1-2, the V gene TRBV24-1; maybe TRBD1 (6 bases). This CDR3 has 13 residues. V was cut by 3 bases and J by 4 bases, with 8 bases left in between. The germline CDR1 and CDR2 sequences are KGHDR and SFDVKD. CDR3 sequence (DNA): TGTGCCACCAGTGATACGGACAGCTATGGCTACACCTTC. Translation gives CATSDTDSYGYTF.

This chain links TRBV5-4 with TRBJ2-2; 12 bases map to TRBD2. V shed 4 bases and J 4 bases; nucleotides not matched to a gene: 11. The CDR3 totals 18 residues. CDR1 and CDR2 from the germline V gene are SGHNT and YYREEE (reference sequence). The CDR3: CASSVALGLAGITGELFF. CDR3 bases: TGTGCCAGCAGCGTTGCACTTGGACTAGCGGGGATCACCGGGGAGCTGTTTTTT.

The rearrangement joins TRBV7-6 to TRBJ2-5; perhaps TRBD2 as D (6 bases). In germline, CDR1 is SGHVS, CDR2 FNYEAQ. The CDR3 extends over 11 amino acids. The germline V and J ends were trimmed by 5 bases and 12 bases, with 13 bases remaining between them. The CDR3 region is CASSIGTPEYF. As DNA, the CDR3 is TGTGCCAGCAGCATAGGGACTCCCGAGTACTTC.